These 31 T cell receptor beta chains were all obtained from the same sample, sequenced in a study of shared clonotypes between healthy human individuals (dated by TCRdb to the early 2020s). Receptor amplification or capture employed the immunoSEQ multiplex PCR assay. In TCRdb, the immuneACCESS table is reduced to in-frame sequences with V and J assigned. These tables do not hold every clone; where another copy was compared, an unresolved V gene accounts for under half, and the others remain unexplained. This sample lists around 2.1 million clones; approximately 96% were detected once. The ten largest account for 0.1% to 0.15% of the sample. The sequenced sample was naive CD4+ T cells sorted from blood. Taken with the paper, the label for cell subset or site translates to: CD45RA+ positively selected. These receptors all come from a man between 18 and 35 years old in good health.

This clone came up once. This chain uses TRBV10-3 with TRBJ1-3; D is possibly TRBD1 (6 bases). Trimming took 5 bases from V and 0 from J, leaving 11 bases between them. CDR3 length: 15 amino acids. Germline CDR1 reads ENHRY; CDR2 reads SYGVKD. CDR3 loop: CAISPDRLSGNTIYF. The CDR3 DNA reads as TGTGCCATCAGTCCCGACAGGCTCTCTGGAAACACCATATATTTT.

In this sample, this clone turned up once. This sequence joins TRBV7-9 and TRBJ2-5; perhaps TRBD2 as D (6 bases). The V gene lost 7 bases and the J gene lost 4 bases, with 16 bases spanning the gap. CDR3 length: 14 residues. Germline-derived CDR1 and CDR2 are SEHNR and FQNEAQ (reference sequence). CDR3 in amino acids: CASTPGGGLETQYF. For the CDR3, the DNA is TGTGCCAGCACCCCTGGAGGAGGGTTAGAGACCCAGTACTTC.

V gene TRBV6-1 combines with J gene TRBJ1-3; D is ambiguous. CDR1 and CDR2 from the germline V gene are MNHNS and SASEGT. This CDR3 spans 13 amino acids. Deletions cut 8 bases from V and 0 bases from J, with 8 bases between. CDR3 protein: CASHLFSGNTIYF. The CDR3 nucleotides are TGTGCCAGCCACCTATTCTCTGGAAACACCATATATTTT.

The V and J genes are TRBV11-2 and TRBJ2-3, with 7 bases lining up with TRBD1. CDR3 length: 15 residues. Germline-derived CDR1 and CDR2 are SGHAT and FQNNGV. V shed 6 bases and J 3 bases; nucleotides not matched to a gene: 9. CDR3 loop: CASRGDSQRTDTQYF. The CDR3 DNA reads as TGTGCCAGCAGGGGGGACAGTCAAAGGACAGATACGCAGTATTTT. The full variable domain, rest sourced from reference TRBV11-2 and TRBJ2-3, is EAGVAQSPRYKIIEKRQSVAFWCNPISGHATLYWYQQILGQGPKLLIQFQNNGVVDDSQLPKDRFSAERLKGVDSTLKIQPAKLEDSAVYLCASRGDSQRTDTQYFGPGTRLTVL.

The chain has TRBV7-2 and TRBJ1-1; TRBD1 is a possible D gene (5 bases). V lost 2 bases and J lost 2, with 9 bases in between. Germline V gene data show CDR1 as SGHTA and CDR2 as FQGNSA. The CDR3 runs to 14 residues. The CDR3 spells CASSLQQVNTEAFF. In DNA, the CDR3 is TGTGCCAGCAGCTTACAACAGGTCAACACTGAAGCTTTCTTT.

The rearrangement uses TRBV7-8 and TRBJ1-5; perhaps TRBD1 as D (6 bases). V lost 1 base to trimming and J lost 6 bases, with 13 bases between them. Germline CDR1 is SGHVS and CDR2 is FQNEAQ. The CDR3 loop spans 15 amino acids. CDR3 DNA sequence: TGTGCCAGCAGCTTAGTCTTACAGGGAGGTCAGCCCCAGCATTTT. Translated, it gives CASSLVLQGGQPQHF.

A remark on this clone: Other DNA sequences in the sample encode the same CDR3. The chain combines TRBV9 with TRBJ2-1; D gene ambiguous. The CDR3 spans 13 residues. Trimming cost V 0 bases and J 4 bases, with 5 bases left between them. The germline CDR1 and CDR2 sequences are SGDLS and YYNGEE. CDR3 bases: TGTGCCAGCAGCGTAGACCCATACAATGAGCAGTTCTTC. Its protein is CASSVDPYNEQFF.

V usage is TRBV27 and J usage is TRBJ2-7; no firm D call. Looked up from germline, CDR1 is MNHEY and CDR2 is SMNVEV (reference sequence). The CDR3 totals 12 residues. Deletions cut 6 bases from V and 2 bases from J, with 8 bases between. The CDR3 spells CASRFYPYEQYF. The DNA of the CDR3 is TGTGCCAGCAGATTCTACCCCTACGAGCAGTACTTC.

The CDR3 bases are TGTGCCAGCAGTTACGCGACAGGGGGCTGGTACGAGCAGTACTTC. The encoded protein is CASSYATGGWYEQYF. The chain recombines TRBV6-6 with TRBJ2-7, with 10 bases matching TRBD1. V lost 2 bases, J lost 4 bases, and 5 bases stayed unmatched. Germline V gene sequence: CDR1 MNHNY, CDR2 SVGAGI (reference sequence). The CDR3 runs to 15 residues.

The rearrangement joins TRBV2 to TRBJ2-5; D is unclear. The V gene's germline CDR1 is SNHLY and CDR2 FYNNEI. The V end was cut by 0 bases, the J end by 2 bases, with 7 bases between. This CDR3 region has 14 residues. DNA of the CDR3: TGTGCCAGCAGTGAAGCTCGAGCACAAGAGACCCAGTACTTC. Residues: CASSEARAQETQYF.

In the case of this clone: The same CDR3 can be traced to other DNA sequences in this sample. This chain connects TRBV19 to TRBJ2-7; no reliable D call. This CDR3 has 13 residues. The V end lost 1 base, the J end lost 0 bases, and 4 bases lay between the germline ends. CDR1 and CDR2 (germline): LNHDA, SQIVND (reference sequence). The CDR3 DNA follows: TGTGCCAGTAGTATAGGTACCTCCTACGAGCAGTACTTC. Amino acid sequence: CASSIGTSYEQYF.

The chain links TRBV30 to TRBJ1-2; D is perhaps TRBD1 (5 bases). Trimming took 4 bases from V and 7 from J, leaving 31 bases between them. The CDR3 contains 18 residues. From germline, CDR1 is GTSNPN and CDR2 SVGIG (reference sequence). In DNA form, the CDR3 reads TGTGCCTGGATTCATCAGCAGGGAAAGAGGGGCCCGGGTGTTGGCTACACCTTC. Translating gives CAWIHQQGKRGPGVGYTF. Variable domain in full (rest from reference TRBV30 and TRBJ1-2): SQTIHQWPATLVQPVGSPLSLECTVEGTSNPNLYWYRQAAGRGLQLLFYSVGIGQISSEVPQNLSASRPQDRQFILSSKKLLLSDSGFYLCAWIHQQGKRGPGVGYTFGSGTRLTVV.

Regarding this clone: The same CDR3 arises from other DNA sequences in this sample as well. The chain recombines TRBV7-2 with TRBJ1-6, with D possibly TRBD1 on 6 matching bases. CDR3 length: 14 residues. The germline V and J ends were trimmed by 3 bases and 7 bases, with 10 bases remaining between them. The germline gives CDR1 SGHTA, CDR2 FQGNSA. CDR3 amino acids: CASSFRQGNSPLHF. CDR3 nucleotides: TGTGCCAGCAGCTTTAGGCAGGGGAATTCACCCCTCCACTTT.

The chain uses TRBV18 and TRBJ2-7; D is perhaps TRBD1 or TRBD2 (5 bases each). CDR3 length: 15 residues. The germline CDR1 and CDR2 sequences are KGHSH and LQKENI. Trimming took off 4 bases at V and 2 bases at J, with 15 bases between the two ends. The CDR3 DNA is TGTGCCAGCTCACAAACCGGGACCTCCGCCTACGAGCAGTACTTC. Its protein product is CASSQTGTSAYEQYF.

The J gene is TRBJ2-2, the V gene TRBV19; D unresolved. The CDR3 covers 15 residues. The V gene's germline CDR1 is LNHDA and CDR2 SQIVND (reference sequence). The V and J ends lost 3 bases and 0 bases respectively, with 8 bases between them. For the CDR3, the DNA is TGTGCCAGTAGTATTATGTTTACGAACACCGGGGAGCTGTTTTTT. It yields the protein CASSIMFTNTGELFF.

This chain connects TRBV5-4 to TRBJ2-1; D remains unclear. Germline CDR1 and CDR2: SGHNT and YYREEE (reference sequence). The CDR3 is 15 residues long. Trimming took off 0 bases at V and 4 bases at J, with 11 bases between the two ends. This CDR3 is CASSLGGFKYNEQFF. CDR3 DNA sequence: TGTGCCAGCAGCTTGGGGGGTTTCAAGTACAATGAGCAGTTCTTC.

This clone was seen only once. The chain carries TRBV28 and TRBJ2-2; no clear D. The CDR3 is made up of 13 amino acids. Trimming took off 2 bases at V and 0 bases at J, with 1 base between the two ends. The germline gives CDR1 MDHEN, CDR2 SYDVKM. The CDR3, as DNA: TGTGCCAGCAGTTTACCGAACACCGGGGAGCTGTTTTTT. Translating gives CASSLPNTGELFF.

The chain recombines TRBV10-3 with TRBJ2-6, with D perhaps given as TRBD1 or TRBD2 (5 bases each). Deletions cut 2 bases from V and 0 bases from J, with 17 bases between. CDR3 length: 19 residues. The germline V gene encodes CDR1 ENHRY and CDR2 SYGVKD. CDR3 protein: CAISEPMGDGVSGANVLTF. For the CDR3, the DNA is TGTGCCATCAGTGAGCCCATGGGGGATGGCGTCTCTGGGGCCAACGTCCTGACTTTC.

This rearrangement joins TRBV4-3 to TRBJ1-5, with TRBD1 matching 9 bases. V dropped 4 bases and J dropped 6; count of bases not matched to a gene: 7. The CDR3 covers 15 residues. CDR1 is LGHNA, CDR2 YSLEER, per germline. CDR3 region: CASSRNRGPGQPQHF. The CDR3 nucleotides are TGCGCCAGCAGCCGGAACAGGGGGCCGGGTCAGCCCCAGCATTTT.

The chain has TRBV9 and TRBJ2-3, with 9 bases fitting TRBD1. Looked up from germline, CDR1 is SGDLS and CDR2 is YYNGEE. This CDR3 has 16 residues. J was trimmed by 0 bases and V by 0 bases; bases with no gene match: 2. The CDR3 DNA reads TGTGCCAGCAGCGTAGGACAGGGGGAGAGCACAGATACGCAGTATTTT. It specifies CASSVGQGESTDTQYF. Combining the CDR3 with reference TRBV9 and TRBJ2-3 gives the whole variable domain DSGVTQTPKHLITATGQRVTLRCSPRSGDLSVYWYQQSLDQGLQFLIQYYNGEERAKGNILERFSAQQFPDLHSELNLSSLELGDSALYFCASSVGQGESTDTQYFGPGTRLTVL.

V is TRBV5-1 and J is TRBJ2-3; D is perhaps TRBD2 (5 bases). CDR1 SGHRS and CDR2 YFSETQ come from the germline V gene. This CDR3 has 15 amino acids. V lost 5 bases and J lost 4, with 17 bases in between. CDR3 residues: CASRLLPAEPDTQYF. CDR3 nucleotides: TGCGCCAGCAGATTACTACCAGCGGAGCCAGATACGCAGTATTTT. Looking up the rest from reference TRBV5-1 and TRBJ2-3 gives the full variable domain: KAGVTQTPRYLIKTRGQQVTLSCSPISGHRSVSWYQQTPGQGLQFLFEYFSETQRNKGNFPGRFSGRQFSNSRSEMNVSTLELGDSALYLCASRLLPAEPDTQYFGPGTRLTVL.

The V gene is TRBV14, the J gene TRBJ2-7, with D hard to call. Trimming removed 5 bases from V and 6 bases from J, with 11 bases in between. In germline, CDR1 is SGHDN, CDR2 FVKESK. The CDR3 runs to 12 residues. CDR3 DNA sequence: TGTGCCAGCAGCAACAACCGAGGCGAGCAGTACTTC. It specifies CASSNNRGEQYF.

The gene calls are TRBV19 and TRBJ1-3; 7 bases line up with TRBD1. The CDR3 sequence is 15 residues long. V lost 6 bases to trimming and J lost 0 bases; unmatched junction nucleotides: 5. Germline loops: CDR1 LNHDA, CDR2 SQIVND (reference sequence). The CDR3 nucleotides are TGTGCCAGTAGGACCACAGGGGCCTCTGGAAACACCATATATTTT. It is translated as CASRTTGASGNTIYF. The entire variable domain, with the rest obtained from reference TRBV19 and TRBJ1-3, is as follows: DGGITQSPKYLFRKEGQNVTLSCEQNLNHDAMYWYRQDPGQGLRLIYYSQIVNDFQKGDIAEGYSVSREKKESFPLTVTSAQKNPTAFYLCASRTTGASGNTIYFGEGSWLTVV.

Points on this clone: The same CDR3 also results from other DNA sequences found in this sample. This chain connects TRBV18 to TRBJ1-2; D is unclear. The CDR3 has 12 residues. V lost 2 bases, J lost 1 base, and 2 bases lay in between. CDR1 is KGHSH and CDR2 is LQKENI in the germline V gene. CDR3 protein: CASSPDNYGYTF. The DNA of the CDR3 is TGTGCCAGCTCACCAGATAACTATGGCTACACCTTC.

The chain recombines TRBV7-8 with TRBJ2-1; D remains ambiguous. Trimming pared 0 bases from V and 7 bases from J, leaving 10 bases between. CDR1 and CDR2 from the germline V gene are SGHVS and FQNEAQ. The length of the CDR3 is 14 residues. The DNA for the CDR3 is TGTGCCAGCAGCTTAGCTTTCCCCGGGAATGAGCAGTTCTTC. Residues: CASSLAFPGNEQFF.

This chain connects TRBV18 to TRBJ2-1, with a weak D call TRBD2 (5 bases). CDR1 is KGHSH and CDR2 is LQKENI in the germline V gene. The V end lost 6 bases, the J end lost 5 bases, and 14 bases lay between the germline ends. This CDR3 has 14 amino acids. This CDR3 is CASSAERRHNEQFF. CDR3 in DNA: TGTGCCAGCTCGGCGGAGCGGAGACACAATGAGCAGTTCTTC.

V usage is TRBV7-2 and J usage is TRBJ2-7; 14 bases are a match to TRBD2. Looked up from germline, CDR1 is SGHTA and CDR2 is FQGNSA. V dropped 1 base and J dropped 6; count of bases not matched to a gene: 8. The CDR3 has 17 residues. This CDR3 reads CASSLGLAGGPYAEQYF. DNA of the CDR3: TGTGCCAGCAGCTTAGGACTAGCGGGAGGGCCTTACGCCGAGCAGTACTTC.

V usage is TRBV2 and J usage is TRBJ1-1, with 7 bases lining up with TRBD1. V was pared by 8 bases and J by 3 bases, with 6 bases of the junction left unmatched. Germline V gene lookup returns CDR1 SNHLY and CDR2 FYNNEI. CDR3 length equals 13 residues. CDR3 amino acids: CASETGLDTEAFF. Written as DNA, the CDR3 is TGTGCCAGCGAGACAGGGTTGGACACTGAAGCTTTCTTT.

The V call is TRBV19, the J call TRBJ1-2; 10 bases are a match to TRBD1. V gave up 5 bases and J gave up 4 bases; unmatched junction bases: 7. The germline CDR1 and CDR2 sequences are LNHDA and SQIVND (reference sequence). CDR3 length equals 15 residues. The CDR3 DNA reads TGTGCCAGTAGTTTGCCGGGACAGGGGATCTATGGCTACACCTTC. Its translation is CASSLPGQGIYGYTF.

The chain carries TRBV27 and TRBJ1-6; perhaps TRBD1 as D (6 bases). Germline CDR1 is MNHEY and CDR2 is SMNVEV (reference sequence). The CDR3 consists of 17 residues. The ends were cut back, 3 bases at V and 2 bases at J, with 14 bases in the middle. The chain's CDR3 is CASSLQDRQAYNSPLHF. In nucleotides, the CDR3 is TGTGCCAGCAGTTTGCAAGACAGGCAGGCCTATAATTCACCCCTCCACTTT.

V usage is TRBV28 and J usage is TRBJ2-7; D is possibly TRBD1 or TRBD2 (5 bases each). V lost 7 bases to trimming and J lost 2 bases, with 18 bases between them. The V gene's germline CDR1 is MDHEN and CDR2 SYDVKM. There are 15 residues in the CDR3. Here the CDR3 reads CASNPPGAATYEQYF. The CDR3, as DNA: TGTGCCAGCAACCCCCCCGGGGCAGCCACCTACGAGCAGTACTTC.